This T cell receptor (beta chain) was captured in a study of blood T cell repertoires in COVID-19. Turning to the study itself: T cells, B-cell-depleted T cells, or PBMCs supplied cDNA or gDNA.

Authors' data handling: Using reference gene primer amplification, nucleated cell counts were estimated. Using immunoSEQ multiplex PCR, the repertoire was profiled, and TCRdb retains in-frame clones only, with some absent. The DNA was the basis for D and trimming; V, J and clone size are from that table. Of 150,000 or so clones in the sample, 70% to 85% were seen once. Cohort 3 recovery required two negative PCRs, clearance, or symptom resolution. The CDR3 consists of 13 residues. The germline CDR1 and CDR2 sequences are SQVTM and ANQGSEA. With 7 bases removed from V and 3 bases from J, the gap between germline ends came to 15 bases.

V gene TRBV29-1 combines with J gene TRBJ1-2; D is perhaps TRBD1 (5 bases). Sequencing input: PBMCs or T cells enriched from blood (not recorded which). This TCR was recovered from a middle-aged man who had recovered from COVID-19. The CDR3 DNA reads as TGCAGCGCCGCCTTGACAGAGCACTATGGCTACACCTTC. Translation gives CSAALTEHYGYTF.